A selection of T cell receptor beta chains follows, all from one sample in a study of T cells in Graves' hyperthyroidism and ophthalmopathy. MiXCR, run by TCRdb on the multiplex PCR reads, gives a single entry per CDR3 protein. This table holds under 350,000 distinct CDR3 sequences, around 20% found once. Specimen: blood. The receptors shown here come from a woman in her 50s with Graves' hyperthyroidism. CDR3s include the opening cysteine and the closing phenylalanine or tryptophan. D genes are given only for firm matches. Expanded clones get a size class; other rows say once, few or many, or leave the size out.

.,many,TRBJ1-4,TRBV30,CAWSNRAELFF,TGTGCCTGGAGTAACAGGGCGGAACTGTTTTTT
TRBD2,many,TRBJ2-4,TRBV29-1,CSVETSGGAGKNIQYF,TGCAGCGTTGAGACTAGCGGGGGGGCTGGCAAAAACATTCAGTACTTC
TRBD1,many,TRBJ2-5,TRBV30,CAWSAGTGVLETQYF,TGTGCCTGGAGTGCCGGGACAGGGGTGTTAGAGACCCAGTACTTC
.,many,TRBJ1-2,TRBV5-1,CASSLDGRSNYGYTF,TGCGCCAGCAGCTTGGACGGCAGGAGTAACTATGGCTACACCTTC
.,.,TRBJ1-1,TRBV7-2,CASSSGRWGNTEAFF,TGTGCCAGCAGCTCTGGACGGTGGGGGAACACTGAAGCTTTCTTT
TRBD1,.,TRBJ2-5,TRBV2,CASSETGAQGETQYF,TGTGCCAGCAGTGAAACAGGGGCCCAGGGAGAGACCCAGTACTTC
TRBD2,many,TRBJ2-1,TRBV11-2,CASSLNSGGNEQFF,TGTGCCAGCAGCTTAAATAGCGGGGGTAATGAGCAGTTCTTC
.,many,TRBJ1-1,TRBV20-1,CSARDDHRVVGAFF,TGCAGTGCTAGAGATGATCACAGGGTCGTCGGAGCTTTCTTT
TRBD1,many,TRBJ2-7,TRBV3-1,CASSRGQGEGEQYF,TGTGCCAGCAGCCGCGGACAGGGGGAAGGCGAGCAGTACTTC
.,.,TRBJ2-5,TRBV28,CASRDGQMLQETQYF,TGTGCCAGCAGGGATGGACAGATGCTACAAGAGACCCAGTACTTC
.,many,TRBJ1-4,TRBV3-1,CASRRGTNEKLFF,TGTGCCAGCCGAAGGGGGACTAATGAAAAACTGTTTTTT
TRBD2,.,TRBJ2-5,TRBV15,CATSRDLRRSGGTQYF,TGTGCCACCAGCAGAGATCTTAGAAGAAGCGGGGGGACCCAGTACTTC
.,many,TRBJ1-5,TRBV12-3/TRBV12-4,CASSLGGANQPQHF,TGTGCCAGCAGCTTAGGGGGGGCGAATCAGCCCCAGCATTTT
TRBD1,few,TRBJ1-5,TRBV6-1,CASSAYGTGANQPQHF,TGTGCCAGCAGTGCTTACGGGACAGGAGCCAATCAGCCCCAGCATTTT
TRBD1,many,TRBJ2-5,TRBV7-9,CASSGVPGQVQETQYF,TGTGCCAGCAGCGGAGTCCCGGGACAGGTCCAAGAGACCCAGTACTTC
.,many,TRBJ2-4,TRBV2,CASSGLGHENGNIQYF,TGTGCCAGCAGTGGATTGGGACACGAAAACGGAAACATTCAGTACTTC
.,.,TRBJ1-1,TRBV5-1,CASSLLGETEAFF,TGCGCCAGCAGCTTGTTGGGGGAAACTGAAGCTTTCTTT
.,many,TRBJ1-1,TRBV3-1,CASSQALGEAFF,TGTGCCAGCAGCCAAGCTTTGGGTGAAGCTTTCTTT
.,many,TRBJ2-1,TRBV20-1,CSARVQTNSYNEQFF,TGCAGTGCTAGAGTTCAAACTAACTCCTACAATGAGCAGTTCTTC
.,many,TRBJ2-7,TRBV13,CASSLREGANEQYF,TGTGCCAGCAGCTTGAGGGAGGGGGCAAACGAGCAGTACTTC
.,.,TRBJ2-2,TRBV6-1,CASSELTERNTGELFF,TGTGCCAGCAGTGAGTTGACAGAGCGGAACACCGGGGAGCTGTTTTTT
TRBD2,few,TRBJ2-3,TRBV24-1,CATSELAGAGTDTQYF,TGTGCCACCAGTGAGCTAGCGGGAGCTGGGACAGATACGCAGTATTTT
.,many,TRBJ1-3,TRBV3-1,CASSQDGGSLGTIYF,TGTGCCAGCAGCCAAGACGGGGGATCTCTCGGCACCATATATTTT
TRBD1,.,TRBJ1-4,TRBV20-1,CSARGEVDRGEKLFF,TGCAGTGCGCGAGGGGAAGTGGACAGGGGTGAAAAACTGTTTTTT
TRBD2,many,TRBJ2-7,TRBV13,CASSDPGGSYEQYF,TGTGCCAGCAGCGACCCGGGAGGCTCCTACGAGCAGTACTTC
TRBD2,many,TRBJ2-7,TRBV28,CASSPFWDSQREKNEQYF,TGTGCCAGCAGTCCCTTTTGGGACTCACAGCGGGAGAAAAACGAGCAGTACTTC
TRBD1,many,TRBJ2-7,TRBV6-1,CASSEAGTGDYEQYF,TGTGCCAGCAGTGAGGCCGGGACAGGGGACTACGAGCAGTACTTC
TRBD2,many,TRBJ2-5,TRBV28,CASSRSGGAGETQYF,TGTGCCAGCAGTCGTAGCGGGGGGGCAGGTGAGACCCAGTACTTC
TRBD1,many,TRBJ2-5,TRBV12-3/TRBV12-4,CASSLAGGAVETQYF,TGTGCCAGCAGTTTGGCAGGGGGCGCGGTGGAGACCCAGTACTTC
TRBD1,many,TRBJ2-3,TRBV7-8,CASSLGDRGYTQYF,TGTGCCAGCAGCTTAGGGGACAGGGGATATACGCAGTATTTT
.,few,TRBJ1-5,TRBV6-2/TRBV6-3,CASSKTGPNQPQHF,TGTGCCAGCAGCAAAACAGGGCCTAATCAGCCCCAGCATTTT
TRBD2,many,TRBJ2-3,TRBV2,CASTSSGTTDTQYF,TGTGCCAGCACGTCTAGCGGGACCACAGATACGCAGTATTTT
.,.,TRBJ1-1,TRBV28,CASRAGAGGRPEAFF,TGTGCCAGCAGGGCAGGCGCGGGAGGCAGGCCTGAAGCTTTCTTT
.,.,TRBJ2-3,TRBV7-6,CASSLDSRSTDTQYF,TGTGCCAGCAGCCTTGACAGCCGGAGCACAGATACGCAGTATTTT
TRBD1,many,TRBJ1-2,TRBV30,CAWPRTGGTF,TGTGCCTGGCCCCGGACAGGGGGTACCTTC
.,many,TRBJ2-2,TRBV19,CASLDAGYTGELFF,TGTGCCAGTCTGGACGCAGGGTACACCGGGGAGCTGTTTTTT
TRBD1,few,TRBJ1-2,TRBV27,CASSLMTGGNYGYTF,TGTGCCAGCAGTTTAATGACAGGGGGCAACTATGGCTACACCTTC
TRBD2,.,TRBJ2-5,TRBV25-1,CASSSGRGGLRETQYF,TGTGCCAGCAGTTCGGGGCGGGGGGGCCTCCGGGAGACCCAGTACTTC
.,many,TRBJ1-1,TRBV2,CASTPRNTEAFF,TGTGCCAGCACCCCAAGGAACACTGAAGCTTTCTTT
TRBD2,.,TRBJ2-1,TRBV11-2,CASSLGQLGPQRDPYNEQFF,TGTGCCAGCAGCTTAGGTCAGTTGGGACCTCAGCGGGACCCCTACAATGAGCAGTTCTTC
TRBD1,.,TRBJ1-1,TRBV27,CASSLSGWPGQGPRTEAFF,TGTGCCAGCAGTTTATCAGGGTGGCCCGGACAGGGGCCCCGCACTGAAGCTTTCTTT
.,few,TRBJ1-1,TRBV5-1,CASYERADEAFF,TGCGCCAGCTATGAGAGGGCGGATGAAGCTTTCTTT
.,.,TRBJ1-1,TRBV5-6,CASSLTGRGNTEAFF,TGTGCCAGCAGCTTGACAGGGAGAGGAAACACTGAAGCTTTCTTT
TRBD1,.,TRBJ1-1,TRBV20-1,CSAPYTGAANTEAFF,TGCAGTGCTCCGTATACAGGGGCGGCGAACACTGAAGCTTTCTTT
TRBD2,many,TRBJ2-7,TRBV27,CASSLGPGTNSYEQYF,TGTGCCAGCAGTTTAGGACCCGGGACTAACAGCTACGAGCAGTACTTC
TRBD2,few,TRBJ2-1,TRBV27,CASSGTSGLHEQFF,TGTGCCAGCAGTGGAACTAGCGGGCTTCATGAGCAGTTCTTC